The TCR beta chain under discussion was sequenced for a study of T cell changes during pregnancy in multiple sclerosis. The V gene end was trimmed by 6 bases and the J gene end by 5 bases; junction bases not matched to a gene: 16. The CDR3 loop spans 17 amino acids. The germline gives CDR1 WNHNN, CDR2 SYGVQD (reference sequence). Repertoires were generated with immunoSEQ multiplex PCR, while TCRdb's copy carries only in-frame clones and drops some. The repertoire holds fewer than 150,000 clones, with 96% as singletons. The TCR originated in a female donor with multiple sclerosis, enrolled in a pregnancy study. The specimen comprised peripheral blood, sampled after pregnancy. The chain links TRBV10-1 to TRBJ1-2, with 9 bases lining up with TRBD1. CDR3 in DNA: TGCGCCAGCAGGGATACAGGGGGCGCGAGTTTGTATTATGGCTACACCTTC. Translation gives CASRDTGGASLYYGYTF.